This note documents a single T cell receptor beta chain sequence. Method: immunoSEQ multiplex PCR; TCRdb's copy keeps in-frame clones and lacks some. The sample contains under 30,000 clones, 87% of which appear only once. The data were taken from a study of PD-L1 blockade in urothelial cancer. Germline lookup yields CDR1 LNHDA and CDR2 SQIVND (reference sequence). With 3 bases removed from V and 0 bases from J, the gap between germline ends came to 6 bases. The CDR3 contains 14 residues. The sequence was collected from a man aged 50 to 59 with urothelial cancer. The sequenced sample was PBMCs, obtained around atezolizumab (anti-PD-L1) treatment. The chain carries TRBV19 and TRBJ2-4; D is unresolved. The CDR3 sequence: CASSINLAKNIQYF. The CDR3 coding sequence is TGTGCCAGTAGTATTAACTTAGCCAAAAACATTCAGTACTTC.